This T cell receptor (beta chain) is drawn from a study of regulatory T cells in long-lasting Graves disease. Whole-study findings and limits: Samples came from peripheral blood alone, without thyroid tissue. Segments TRBV28, TRBJ1-2 and TRBJ2-5 showed preferential usage in persistent disease. Accuracy may have suffered from the small sample size.

This clonotype showed up just a few times. The antigen remains unidentified. Stated time point: persistent/refractory GD, antithyroid drugs over 5 years with positive TRAb. Preparation of the TCR library used RNA extracted from PBMCs. Patients were from an endocrinology department in Xi'an, China. V gave up 3 bases and J gave up 6 bases, with 11 bases separating them. The CDR3 consists of 13 residues. Germline CDR1 reads SEHNR; CDR2 reads FQNEAQ (reference sequence). In building TCR beta libraries, iRepertoire HTBI primers were used together with Arm-PCR of CDR3 regions. TCRdb re-called the multiplex PCR reads through MiXCR, storing one row per CDR3 protein. The sample includes some 370,000 distinct CDR3 sequences, under 25% of them seen just once.

Sample: peripheral blood mononuclear cells (PBMCs), taken when the disease was refractory, from a patient treated with antithyroid drugs. V is TRBV7-9 and J is TRBJ2-5; D is unclear. This clonotype was obtained from a female donor with Graves disease. The chain's CDR3 is CASSLALGQTQYF. The CDR3 DNA reads TGTGCCAGCAGCTTGGCCCTCGGACAGACCCAGTACTTC.